This is a list of T cell receptor beta chains from one sample in a study of blood T cell repertoires in COVID-19. Repertoires were generated with immunoSEQ multiplex PCR, while TCRdb's copy carries only in-frame clones and drops some. Among 240,000 or so clones listed, approximately 85% were seen once. The sample was peripheral blood. The source of these receptors is a woman aged 55 to 70 with active or convalescent COVID-19. Each CDR3 is given with its conserved first and last residue. The order of the fields is D gene, clone size, J gene, V gene, CDR3 protein, CDR3 DNA. D genes are given only for firm matches. Clone size appears in some rows only: once, few, many, or a class for an expanded clone.

D: TRBD2
size: .
J: TRBJ2-2
V: TRBV6-5
CDR3: CASIRTLGRGELFF
DNA: TGTGCCAGCATCCGGACACTCGGGAGGGGGGAGCTGTTTTTT

D: .
size: .
J: TRBJ2-1
V: TRBV2
CDR3: CASSDPGDEQFF
DNA: TGTGCCAGCAGTGATCCGGGAGATGAGCAGTTCTTC

D: .
size: .
J: TRBJ2-1
V: TRBV5-1
CDR3: CASSSQGSYNEQFF
DNA: TGCGCCAGCAGCTCTCAGGGCTCCTACAATGAGCAGTTCTTC

D: .
size: .
J: TRBJ2-1
V: TRBV6-2/TRBV6-3
CDR3: CASSYRGAYYNEQFF
DNA: TGTGCCAGCAGTTACCGGGGGGCATACTACAATGAGCAGTTCTTC

D: .
size: .
J: TRBJ1-1
V: TRBV4-3
CDR3: CASSQDRRAGAFF
DNA: TGCGCCAGCAGCCAAGATCGGAGGGCTGGAGCTTTCTTT

D: .
size: .
J: TRBJ2-1
V: TRBV5-1
CDR3: CASSAQTSSYNEQFF
DNA: TGCGCCAGCAGCGCACAGACGAGCTCCTACAATGAGCAGTTCTTC

D: .
size: .
J: TRBJ2-3
V: TRBV7-9
CDR3: CASSFSGETQYF
DNA: TGTGCCAGCAGCTTCTCCGGGGAGACGCAGTATTTT

D: .
size: .
J: TRBJ2-7
V: TRBV21-1
CDR3: CASSTSGGNRREEYEQYF
DNA: TGTGCCAGCAGCACCTCAGGCGGCAACAGGAGAGAGGAATACGAGCAGTACTTC

D: .
size: .
J: TRBJ2-2
V: TRBV18
CDR3: CASSPRTANTGELFF
DNA: TGTGCCAGCTCACCTCGGACAGCCAACACCGGGGAGCTGTTTTTT

D: TRBD1
size: .
J: TRBJ1-2
V: TRBV3-1/TRBV3-2
CDR3: CASTDRGPSYGYTF
DNA: TGTGCCAGCACGGACAGGGGGCCTTCCTATGGCTACACCTTC

D: TRBD2
size: .
J: TRBJ2-7
V: TRBV30
CDR3: CAWSRGGFSYEQYF
DNA: TGTGCCTGGAGCCGGGGGGGATTCTCCTACGAGCAGTACTTC

D: .
size: .
J: TRBJ2-7
V: TRBV7-9
CDR3: CASSLVKGMWDIGTYEQYF
DNA: TGTGCCAGCAGCTTAGTAAAAGGAATGTGGGACATCGGCACCTACGAGCAGTACTTC

D: .
size: .
J: TRBJ1-4
V: TRBV18
CDR3: CASSPGLSEKLFF
DNA: TGTGCCAGCTCACCTGGACTGAGTGAAAAACTGTTTTTT

D: .
size: .
J: TRBJ2-1
V: TRBV7-6
CDR3: CARSLGLHSNNEQFF
DNA: TGTGCCAGGTCCCTGGGACTCCATTCCAACAATGAGCAGTTCTTC

D: .
size: .
J: TRBJ2-7
V: TRBV30
CDR3: CAWSDGSSYEQYF
DNA: TGTGCCTGGAGTGACGGTTCCTCCTACGAGCAGTACTTC

D: .
size: .
J: TRBJ1-1
V: TRBV6-4
CDR3: CASRHLVPEAFF
DNA: TGTGCCAGCAGACACCTCGTTCCTGAAGCTTTCTTT

D: .
size: .
J: TRBJ1-1
V: TRBV30
CDR3: CAWSPGLGRGSTEAFF
DNA: TGTGCCTGGAGCCCGGGGCTTGGCAGGGGATCCACTGAAGCTTTCTTT

D: .
size: .
J: TRBJ1-3
V: TRBV7-2
CDR3: CASSLVPSGQFGNTIYF
DNA: TGTGCCAGCAGCTTAGTCCCAAGTGGACAGTTTGGAAACACCATATATTTT

D: TRBD1
size: few
J: TRBJ2-2
V: TRBV2
CDR3: CASRGQGATGELFF
DNA: TGTGCCAGCAGGGGGCAGGGGGCAACCGGGGAGCTGTTTTTT

D: .
size: .
J: TRBJ1-5
V: TRBV5-5
CDR3: CASSLDQGSYQPQHF
DNA: TGTGCCAGCAGCTTGGACCAGGGGTCCTATCAGCCCCAGCATTTT

D: TRBD2
size: .
J: TRBJ2-1
V: TRBV4-1
CDR3: CASSPPLAGAVVEQFF
DNA: TGCGCCAGCAGCCCCCCGCTAGCGGGGGCCGTAGTTGAGCAGTTCTTC

D: TRBD1
size: .
J: TRBJ2-2
V: TRBV27
CDR3: CASSPGQGRNGYTGELFF
DNA: TGTGCCAGCAGTCCCGGACAGGGGAGGAATGGTTACACCGGGGAGCTGTTTTTT

D: .
size: .
J: TRBJ1-5
V: TRBV19
CDR3: CASSISWSSPQHF
DNA: TGTGCCAGTAGTATCTCTTGGAGTTCGCCCCAGCATTTT

D: .
size: .
J: TRBJ1-4
V: TRBV30
CDR3: CAWSVGGMVEKLFF
DNA: TGTGCCTGGAGTGTCGGGGGGATGGTTGAGAAACTGTTTTTT

D: .
size: .
J: TRBJ1-1
V: TRBV9
CDR3: CASSPQDTEAFF
DNA: TGTGCCAGCAGCCCCCAGGACACTGAAGCTTTCTTT

D: TRBD1
size: .
J: TRBJ1-2
V: TRBV5-1
CDR3: CASSATGAGYTF
DNA: TGCGCCAGCAGCGCGACAGGGGCTGGCTACACCTTC

D: TRBD1
size: .
J: TRBJ2-7
V: TRBV10-3
CDR3: CATGQGGDEQYF
DNA: TGTGCCACGGGACAGGGGGGTGACGAGCAGTACTTC

D: .
size: few
J: TRBJ2-7
V: TRBV21-1
CDR3: CASSKPGGTYEQYF
DNA: TGTGCCAGCAGCAAACCGGGGGGGACCTACGAGCAGTACTTC

D: TRBD1
size: .
J: TRBJ2-7
V: TRBV19
CDR3: CASSRGQGSYEQYF
DNA: TGTGCCAGTAGTAGAGGACAGGGCTCCTACGAGCAGTACTTC

D: TRBD1
size: .
J: TRBJ2-1
V: TRBV3-1/TRBV3-2
CDR3: CASSQGPGQGAYNEQFF
DNA: TGTGCCAGCAGCCAAGGACCGGGACAGGGGGCTTACAATGAGCAGTTCTTC

D: .
size: once
J: TRBJ1-2
V: TRBV24-1
CDR3: CATSDSRGYGYTF
DNA: TGTGCCACCAGTGATAGCCGCGGCTATGGCTACACCTTC

D: TRBD1
size: .
J: TRBJ2-7
V: TRBV5-1
CDR3: CASSFTGVSYEQYF
DNA: TGCGCCAGCAGCTTCACAGGGGTCTCCTACGAGCAGTACTTC

D: TRBD1
size: .
J: TRBJ1-6
V: TRBV9
CDR3: CASSPRQGNDSPLHF
DNA: TGTGCCAGCAGCCCAAGACAGGGGAATGATTCACCCCTCCACTTT

D: TRBD1
size: .
J: TRBJ2-2
V: TRBV19
CDR3: CASRARGRDTGELFF
DNA: TGTGCCAGTAGGGCCAGGGGGCGGGACACCGGGGAGCTGTTTTTT

D: TRBD1
size: .
J: TRBJ1-2
V: TRBV2
CDR3: CASRAPGQLITNYGYTF
DNA: TGTGCCAGCAGGGCCCCGGGACAGCTTATTACTAACTATGGCTACACCTTC

D: .
size: .
J: TRBJ1-1
V: TRBV11-2
CDR3: CASSLIGSDEAFF
DNA: TGTGCCAGCAGCTTGATCGGGTCCGATGAAGCTTTCTTT

D: TRBD2
size: .
J: TRBJ2-7
V: TRBV19
CDR3: CASSWGGGVSYEQYF
DNA: TGTGCCAGTAGCTGGGGGGGAGGGGTCTCCTACGAGCAGTACTTC

D: .
size: .
J: TRBJ1-2
V: TRBV13
CDR3: CASSLVQGYGYTF
DNA: TGTGCCAGCAGCTTAGTCCAGGGTTATGGCTACACCTTC

D: TRBD2
size: .
J: TRBJ2-2
V: TRBV5-4
CDR3: CASRIAGVDTGELFF
DNA: TGTGCCAGCAGGATAGCGGGGGTCGACACCGGGGAGCTGTTTTTT

D: .
size: .
J: TRBJ1-2
V: TRBV27
CDR3: CASGMRGGGGYTF
DNA: TGTGCCAGCGGCATGAGGGGAGGTGGTGGCTACACCTTC

D: TRBD1
size: once
J: TRBJ2-1
V: TRBV18
CDR3: CASSPRDSHNEQFF
DNA: TGTGCCAGCTCACCTAGGGACAGCCACAATGAGCAGTTCTTC

D: TRBD1
size: .
J: TRBJ2-1
V: TRBV5-1
CDR3: CASSTGTGGYNEQFF
DNA: TGCGCCAGCAGCACCGGGACAGGGGGCTACAATGAGCAGTTCTTC

D: TRBD2
size: .
J: TRBJ2-7
V: TRBV27
CDR3: CASSRLAGPYEQYF
DNA: TGTGCCAGCAGTAGACTAGCGGGGCCCTACGAGCAGTACTTC

D: TRBD1
size: .
J: TRBJ1-2
V: TRBV27
CDR3: CASSLRGGQGLSGYTF
DNA: TGTGCCAGCAGTTTGAGAGGGGGACAGGGACTTTCTGGCTACACCTTC

D: .
size: .
J: TRBJ1-1
V: TRBV18
CDR3: CASSPSGGAEAFF
DNA: TGTGCCAGCTCACCTTCCGGGGGGGCTGAAGCTTTCTTT

D: .
size: .
J: TRBJ2-7
V: TRBV6-5
CDR3: CAASLGGSYEQYF
DNA: TGTGCCGCTTCGCTGGGGGGATCCTACGAGCAGTACTTC

D: TRBD1
size: .
J: TRBJ1-4
V: TRBV27
CDR3: CASSSKGAMDEKLFF
DNA: TGTGCCAGCAGTTCCAAGGGGGCGATGGATGAAAAACTGTTTTTT

D: .
size: .
J: TRBJ1-3
V: TRBV3-1/TRBV3-2
CDR3: CASSPSGGVPASGNTIYF
DNA: TGTGCCAGCAGCCCCTCGGGGGGGGTCCCCGCCTCTGGAAACACCATATATTTT

D: TRBD2
size: .
J: TRBJ2-7
V: TRBV13
CDR3: CASSSPRIAGGPYEQYF
DNA: TGTGCCAGCAGCTCCCCAAGGATAGCGGGGGGGCCCTACGAGCAGTACTTC

D: TRBD2
size: .
J: TRBJ2-2
V: TRBV5-1
CDR3: CASSFTSGAPGGELFF
DNA: TGCGCCAGCAGCTTCACTAGCGGGGCGCCCGGCGGGGAGCTGTTTTTT

D: TRBD1
size: .
J: TRBJ2-7
V: TRBV11-2
CDR3: CASSFRGQGTSYEQYF
DNA: TGTGCCAGCAGCTTTCGGGGACAGGGGACCTCCTACGAGCAGTACTTC

D: TRBD1
size: .
J: TRBJ1-1
V: TRBV18
CDR3: CASSPPGQALNTEAFF
DNA: TGTGCCAGCTCACCACCCGGACAGGCCTTGAACACTGAAGCTTTCTTT

D: .
size: .
J: TRBJ1-1
V: TRBV29-1
CDR3: CSVVRTTTEAFF
DNA: TGCAGCGTTGTAAGGACAACCACTGAAGCTTTCTTT

D: .
size: .
J: TRBJ1-3
V: TRBV6-6
CDR3: CASSPGGVHSPGNTIYF
DNA: TGTGCCAGCAGTCCTGGGGGGGTGCACAGTCCTGGAAACACCATATATTTT